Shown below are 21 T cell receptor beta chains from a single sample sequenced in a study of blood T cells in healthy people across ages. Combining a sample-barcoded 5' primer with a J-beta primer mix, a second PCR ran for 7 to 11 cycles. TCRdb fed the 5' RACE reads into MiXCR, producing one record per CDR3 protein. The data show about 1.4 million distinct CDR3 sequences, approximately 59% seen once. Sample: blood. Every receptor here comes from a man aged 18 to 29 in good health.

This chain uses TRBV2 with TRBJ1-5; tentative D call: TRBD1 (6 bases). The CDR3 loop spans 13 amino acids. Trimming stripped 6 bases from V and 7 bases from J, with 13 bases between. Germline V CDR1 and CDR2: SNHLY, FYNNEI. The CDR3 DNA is TGTGCCAGCAGGGGACACTTTCTGCAGCCCCAGCATTTT. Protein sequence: CASRGHFLQPQHF.

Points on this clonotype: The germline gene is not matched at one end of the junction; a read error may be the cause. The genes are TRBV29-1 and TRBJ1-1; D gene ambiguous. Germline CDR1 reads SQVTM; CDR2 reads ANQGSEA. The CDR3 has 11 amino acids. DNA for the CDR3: TGCAGCGTTGAACTGAACAGTGAAGCTTTCTTT. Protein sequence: CSVELNSEAFF.

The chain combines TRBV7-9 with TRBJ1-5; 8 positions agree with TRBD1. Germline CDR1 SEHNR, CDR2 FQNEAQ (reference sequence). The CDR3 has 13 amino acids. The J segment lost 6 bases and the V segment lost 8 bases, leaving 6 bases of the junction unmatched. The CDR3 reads CASGDRGVQPQHF. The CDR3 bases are TGTGCCAGCGGAGACAGGGGAGTTCAGCCCCAGCATTTT.

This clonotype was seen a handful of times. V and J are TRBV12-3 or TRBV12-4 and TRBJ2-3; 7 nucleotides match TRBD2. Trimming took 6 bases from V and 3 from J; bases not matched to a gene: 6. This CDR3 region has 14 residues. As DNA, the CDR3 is TGTGCCAGCAGCGTAGCGGGTAGGACAGATACGCAGTATTTT. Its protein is CASSVAGRTDTQYF.

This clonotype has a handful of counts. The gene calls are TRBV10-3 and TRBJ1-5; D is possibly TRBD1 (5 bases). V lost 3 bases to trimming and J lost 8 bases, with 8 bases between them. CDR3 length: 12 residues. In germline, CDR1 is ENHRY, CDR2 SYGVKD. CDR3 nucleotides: TGTGCCATCAGTGACCCGGGGGAGCCCCAGCATTTT. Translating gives CAISDPGEPQHF.

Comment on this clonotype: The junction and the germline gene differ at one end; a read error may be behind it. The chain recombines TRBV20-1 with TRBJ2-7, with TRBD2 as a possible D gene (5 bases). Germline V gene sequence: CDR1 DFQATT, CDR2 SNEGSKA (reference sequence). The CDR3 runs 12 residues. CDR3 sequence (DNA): TGCAGTGCTAGGCGGCTAGCCGAGGAGCAGTACTTT. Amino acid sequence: CSARRLAEEQYF.

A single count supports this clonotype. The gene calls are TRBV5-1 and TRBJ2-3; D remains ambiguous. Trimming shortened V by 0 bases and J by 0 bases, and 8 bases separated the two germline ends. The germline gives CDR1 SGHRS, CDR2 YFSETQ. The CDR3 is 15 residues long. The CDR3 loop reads CASSLDLSSTDTQYF. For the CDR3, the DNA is TGCGCCAGCAGCTTGGATCTATCTAGCACAGATACGCAGTATTTT.

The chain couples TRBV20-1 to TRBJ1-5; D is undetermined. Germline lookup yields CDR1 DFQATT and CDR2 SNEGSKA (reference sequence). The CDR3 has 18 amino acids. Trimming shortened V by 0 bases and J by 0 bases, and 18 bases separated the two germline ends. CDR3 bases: TGCAGTGCTAGAGATCACCAGTCCGGACCATATAGCAATCAGCCCCAGCATTTT. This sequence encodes CSARDHQSGPYSNQPQHF.

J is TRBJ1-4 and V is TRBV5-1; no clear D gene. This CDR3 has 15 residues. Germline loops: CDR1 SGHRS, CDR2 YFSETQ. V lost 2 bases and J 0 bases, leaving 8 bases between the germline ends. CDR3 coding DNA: TGCGCCAGCAGCTTCACGGCTGCAACTAATGAAAAACTGTTTTTT. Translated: CASSFTAATNEKLFF.

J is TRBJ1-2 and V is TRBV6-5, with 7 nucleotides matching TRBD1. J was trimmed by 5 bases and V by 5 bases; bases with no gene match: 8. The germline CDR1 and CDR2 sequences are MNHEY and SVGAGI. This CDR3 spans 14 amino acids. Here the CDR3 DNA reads TGTGCCAGCAGTGCTGTAGGGGGCGCTTATGGCTACACCTTC. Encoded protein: CASSAVGGAYGYTF.

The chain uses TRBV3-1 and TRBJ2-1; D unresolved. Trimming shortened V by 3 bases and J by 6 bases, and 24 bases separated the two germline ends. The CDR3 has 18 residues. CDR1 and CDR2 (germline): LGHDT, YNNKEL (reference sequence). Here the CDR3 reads CASSQSRVAVTVLNEQFF. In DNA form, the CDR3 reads TGTGCCAGCAGCCAGTCTCGGGTCGCCGTCACCGTTCTCAATGAGCAGTTCTTC.

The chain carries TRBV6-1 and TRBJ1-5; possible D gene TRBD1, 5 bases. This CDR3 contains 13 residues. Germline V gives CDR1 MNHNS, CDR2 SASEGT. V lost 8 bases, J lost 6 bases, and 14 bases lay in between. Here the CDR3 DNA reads TGTGCCAGCTCCAGGGCCCCTTTTCAGCCCCAGCATTTT. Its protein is CASSRAPFQPQHF.

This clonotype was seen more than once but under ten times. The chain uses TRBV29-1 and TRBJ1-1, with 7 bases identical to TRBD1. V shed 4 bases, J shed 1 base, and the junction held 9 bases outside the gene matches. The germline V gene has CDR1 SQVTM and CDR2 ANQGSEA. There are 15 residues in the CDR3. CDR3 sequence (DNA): TGCAGCGTTGGGACAGGCGGGGGTTCGAACACTGAAGCTTTCTTT. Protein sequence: CSVGTGGGSNTEAFF. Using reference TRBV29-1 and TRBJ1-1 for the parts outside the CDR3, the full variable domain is SAVISQKPSRDICQRGTSLTIQCQVDSQVTMMFWYRQQPGQSLTLIATANQGSEATYESGFVIDKFPISRPNLTFSTLTVSNMSPEDSSIYLCSVGTGGGSNTEAFFGQGTRLTVV.

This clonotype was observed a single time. DNA for the CDR3: TGCAGCGTTGGGAGGGGGTGGACTGAAGCTTTCTTT. Translation: CSVGRGWTEAFF. The chain combines TRBV29-1 with TRBJ1-1; tentatively, D is TRBD1 (6 bases). This CDR3 spans 12 amino acids. V was shortened by 4 bases and J by 5 bases, with 11 bases between the two germline ends. Germline-derived CDR1 and CDR2 are SQVTM and ANQGSEA.

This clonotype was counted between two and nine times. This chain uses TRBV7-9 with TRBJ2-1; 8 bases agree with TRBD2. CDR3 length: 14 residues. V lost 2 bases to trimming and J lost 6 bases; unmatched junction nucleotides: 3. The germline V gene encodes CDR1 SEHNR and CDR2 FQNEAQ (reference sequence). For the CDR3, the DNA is TGTGCCAGCAGCTTATCCCTAGCGGGCAATGAGCAGTTCTTC. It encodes CASSLSLAGNEQFF.

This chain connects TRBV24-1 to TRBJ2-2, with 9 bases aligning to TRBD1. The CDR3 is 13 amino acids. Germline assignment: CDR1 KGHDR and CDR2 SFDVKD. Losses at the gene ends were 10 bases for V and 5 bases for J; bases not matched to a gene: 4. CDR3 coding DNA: TGTGCCACACAGGGGGCGAGGACCGGGGAGCTGTTTTTT. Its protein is CATQGARTGELFF.

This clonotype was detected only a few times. For the CDR3, the DNA is TGCGCCAGCAGCTCGGGCCTCCTTAGGAGCACAGATACGCAGTATTTT. It specifies CASSSGLLRSTDTQYF. This chain uses TRBV5-1 with TRBJ2-3; D call uncertain. Germline CDR1 SGHRS, CDR2 YFSETQ. V lost 3 bases and J 0 bases, leaving 14 bases between the germline ends. The CDR3 contains 16 residues. The variable domain in full, completed from reference TRBV5-1 and TRBJ2-3, reads KAGVTQTPRYLIKTRGQQVTLSCSPISGHRSVSWYQQTPGQGLQFLFEYFSETQRNKGNFPGRFSGRQFSNSRSEMNVSTLELGDSALYLCASSSGLLRSTDTQYFGPGTRLTVL.

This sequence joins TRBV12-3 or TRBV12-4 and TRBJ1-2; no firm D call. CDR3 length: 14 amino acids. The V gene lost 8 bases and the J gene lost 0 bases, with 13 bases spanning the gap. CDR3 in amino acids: CASGRALANYGYTF. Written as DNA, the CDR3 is TGTGCCAGCGGCCGGGCCTTAGCTAACTATGGCTACACCTTC.

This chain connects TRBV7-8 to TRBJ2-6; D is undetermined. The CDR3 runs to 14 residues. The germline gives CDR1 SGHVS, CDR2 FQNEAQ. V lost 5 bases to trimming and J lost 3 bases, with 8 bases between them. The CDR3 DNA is TGTGCCAGCAGCACCCGCTTTGGGGCCAACGTCCTGACTTTC. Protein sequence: CASSTRFGANVLTF.

CDR3: CASRAPNTEAFF. The CDR3, as DNA: TGTGCCAGCAGGGCTCCAAACACTGAAGCTTTCTTT. The rearrangement links TRBV25-1 to TRBJ1-1, with D unresolved. Germline CDR1 and CDR2: MGHDK and SYGVNS. The CDR3 spans 12 residues. V dropped 6 bases and J dropped 2 bases, with 7 bases sitting between them. The whole variable domain, filled in from reference TRBV25-1 and TRBJ1-1, reads EADIYQTPRYLVIGTGKKITLECSQTMGHDKMYWYQQDPGMELHLIHYSYGVNSTEKGDLSSESTVSRIRTEHFPLTLESARPSHTSQYLCASRAPNTEAFFGQGTRLTVV.

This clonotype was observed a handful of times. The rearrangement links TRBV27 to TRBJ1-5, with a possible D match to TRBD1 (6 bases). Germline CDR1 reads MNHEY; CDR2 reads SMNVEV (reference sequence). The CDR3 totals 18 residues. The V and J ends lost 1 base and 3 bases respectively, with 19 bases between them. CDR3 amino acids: CASSLYRPGGGFNQPQHF. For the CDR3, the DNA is TGTGCCAGCAGTTTATACCGACCCGGAGGGGGGTTCAATCAGCCCCAGCATTTT.